This T cell receptor beta chain was profiled in a study of early T cells in non-severe SARS-CoV-2 infection. Background on the study: The authors sequenced bulk RNA from unsorted whole blood, leaving chains unpaired.

This clonotype was picked up a small number of times. Its antigen is not known. The CDR3 extends over 12 amino acids. The ends were cut back, 3 bases at V and 7 bases at J, with 6 bases in the middle. CDR1 is LGHDT and CDR2 is YNNKEL in the germline V gene (reference sequence). Individual cDNA molecules each received unique molecular identifiers attached to them. TCRdb re-called the 5' RACE reads through MiXCR, storing one row per CDR3 protein. Among some 120,000 distinct CDR3 sequences listed, 15% were seen once. Study observations and caveats: VDJdb-based matching was biased toward anti-spike CD8 responses and missed private and CD4 specificities.

This chain links TRBV3-1 with TRBJ2-2, with D uncertain. The clonotype originates from an adult who was a healthcare worker with PCR-confirmed SARS-CoV-2 infection or an uninfected control (not recorded which). The sequencing sample was made of whole blood. Here the CDR3 DNA reads TGTGCCAGCAGCCAGGGCCACGGGGAGCTGTTTTTT. This gives the protein CASSQGHGELFF.